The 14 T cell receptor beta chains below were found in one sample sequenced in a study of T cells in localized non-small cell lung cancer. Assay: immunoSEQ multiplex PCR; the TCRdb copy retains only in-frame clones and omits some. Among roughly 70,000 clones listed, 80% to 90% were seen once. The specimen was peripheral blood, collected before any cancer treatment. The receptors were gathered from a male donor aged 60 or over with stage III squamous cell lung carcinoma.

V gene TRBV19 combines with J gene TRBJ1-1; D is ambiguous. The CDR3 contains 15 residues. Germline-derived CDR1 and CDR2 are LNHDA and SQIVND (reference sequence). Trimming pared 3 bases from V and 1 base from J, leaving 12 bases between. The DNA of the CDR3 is TGTGCCAGTAGTATCGGTTCCTTGGCGAACACTGAAGCTTTCTTT. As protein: CASSIGSLANTEAFF.

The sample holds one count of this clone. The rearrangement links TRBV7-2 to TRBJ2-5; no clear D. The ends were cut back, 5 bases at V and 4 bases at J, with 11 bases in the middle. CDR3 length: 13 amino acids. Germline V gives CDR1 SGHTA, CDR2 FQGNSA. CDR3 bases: TGTGCCAGCAGCCGCGATCAGATAGAGACCCAGTACTTC. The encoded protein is CASSRDQIETQYF. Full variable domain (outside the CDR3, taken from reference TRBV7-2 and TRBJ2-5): GAGVSQSPSNKVTEKGKDVELRCDPISGHTALYWYRQSLGQGLEFLIYFQGNSAPDKSGLPSDRFSAERTGGSVSTLTIQRTQQEDSAVYLCASSRDQIETQYFGPGTRLLVL.

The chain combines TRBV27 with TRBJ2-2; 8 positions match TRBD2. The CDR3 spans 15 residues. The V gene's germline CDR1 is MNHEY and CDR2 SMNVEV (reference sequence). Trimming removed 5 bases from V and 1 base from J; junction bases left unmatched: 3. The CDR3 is CASSPLAGNTGELFF. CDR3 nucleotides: TGTGCCAGCAGTCCGCTAGCGGGGAACACCGGGGAGCTGTTTTTT.

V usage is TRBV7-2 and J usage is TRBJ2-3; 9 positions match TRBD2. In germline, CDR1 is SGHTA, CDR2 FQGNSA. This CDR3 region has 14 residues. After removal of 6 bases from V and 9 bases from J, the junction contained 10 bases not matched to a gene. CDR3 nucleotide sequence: TGTGCCAGCAGATCCGGGCTAGCGGGGTTGACGCAGTATTTT. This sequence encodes CASRSGLAGLTQYF.

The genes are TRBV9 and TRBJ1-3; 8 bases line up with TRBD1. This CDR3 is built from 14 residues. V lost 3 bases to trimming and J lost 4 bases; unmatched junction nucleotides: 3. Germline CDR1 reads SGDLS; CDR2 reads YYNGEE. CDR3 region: CASSARGLGNTIYF. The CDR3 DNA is TGTGCCAGCAGCGCCAGGGGGCTCGGAAACACCATATATTTT.

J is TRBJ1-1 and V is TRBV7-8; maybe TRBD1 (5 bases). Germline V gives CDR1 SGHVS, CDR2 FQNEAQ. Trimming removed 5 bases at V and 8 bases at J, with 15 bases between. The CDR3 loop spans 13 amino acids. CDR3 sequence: CASSPPRDDEAFF. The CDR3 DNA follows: TGTGCCAGCAGCCCCCCCCGGGACGACGAAGCTTTCTTT.

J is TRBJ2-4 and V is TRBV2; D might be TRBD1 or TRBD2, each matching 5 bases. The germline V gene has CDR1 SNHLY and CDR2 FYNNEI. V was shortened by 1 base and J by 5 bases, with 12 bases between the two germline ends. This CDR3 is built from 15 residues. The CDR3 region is CASSEVTGPENIQYF. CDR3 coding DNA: TGTGCCAGCAGTGAAGTAACGGGGCCCGAAAACATTCAGTACTTC. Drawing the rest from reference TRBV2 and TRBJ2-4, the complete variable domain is EPEVTQTPSHQVTQMGQEVILRCVPISNHLYFYWYRQILGQKVEFLVSFYNNEISEKSEIFDDQFSVERPDGSNFTLKIRSTKLEDSAMYFCASSEVTGPENIQYFGAGTRLSVL.

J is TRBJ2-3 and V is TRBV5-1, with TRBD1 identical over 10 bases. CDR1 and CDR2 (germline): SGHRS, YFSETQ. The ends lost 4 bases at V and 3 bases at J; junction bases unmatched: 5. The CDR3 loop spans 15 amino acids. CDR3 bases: TGCGCCAGCAGCCTAGGGACAGGGGAAACAGATACGCAGTATTTT. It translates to CASSLGTGETDTQYF.

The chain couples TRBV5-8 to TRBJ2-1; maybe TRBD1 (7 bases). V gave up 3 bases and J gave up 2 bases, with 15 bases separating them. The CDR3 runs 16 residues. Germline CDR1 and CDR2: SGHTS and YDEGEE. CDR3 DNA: TGTGCCAGCAGCTCCTACAGGGGAGGAACCTACAATGAGCAGTTCTTC. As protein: CASSSYRGGTYNEQFF. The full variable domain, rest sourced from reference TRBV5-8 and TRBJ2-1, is EAGVTQSPTHLIKTRGQQATLRCSPISGHTSVYWYQQALGLGLQFLLWYDEGEERNRGNFPPRFSGRQFPNYSSELNVNALELEDSALYLCASSSYRGGTYNEQFFGPGTRLTVL.

The CDR3 DNA is TGTGCCAGCAGTGACAGGATCTATGGCTACACCTTC. This translates into CASSDRIYGYTF. The chain is built from TRBV27 and TRBJ1-2, with D perhaps TRBD1 (6 bases). The CDR3 runs 12 residues. Germline CDR1 reads MNHEY; CDR2 reads SMNVEV (reference sequence). V lost 5 bases to trimming and J lost 4 bases, with 8 bases between them.

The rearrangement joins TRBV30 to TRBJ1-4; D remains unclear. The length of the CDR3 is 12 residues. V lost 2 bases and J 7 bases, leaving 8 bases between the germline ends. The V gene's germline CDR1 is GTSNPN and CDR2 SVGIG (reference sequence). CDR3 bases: TGTGCCTGGAGTCAGGATGGTGAAAAACTGTTTTTT. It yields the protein CAWSQDGEKLFF. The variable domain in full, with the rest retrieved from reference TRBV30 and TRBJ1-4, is SQTIHQWPATLVQPVGSPLSLECTVEGTSNPNLYWYRQAAGRGLQLLFYSVGIGQISSEVPQNLSASRPQDRQFILSSKKLLLSDSGFYLCAWSQDGEKLFFGSGTQLSVL.

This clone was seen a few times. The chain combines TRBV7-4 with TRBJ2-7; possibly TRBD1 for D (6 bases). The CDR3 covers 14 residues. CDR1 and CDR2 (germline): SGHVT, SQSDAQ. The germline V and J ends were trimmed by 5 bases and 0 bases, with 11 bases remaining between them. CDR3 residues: CASSPRGGSYEQYF. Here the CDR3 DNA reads TGTGCCAGCAGCCCCCGAGGGGGCTCCTACGAGCAGTACTTC.

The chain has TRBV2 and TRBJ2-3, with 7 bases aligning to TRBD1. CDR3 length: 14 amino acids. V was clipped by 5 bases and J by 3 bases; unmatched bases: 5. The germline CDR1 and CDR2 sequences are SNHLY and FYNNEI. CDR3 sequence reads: CASSRQGRTDTQYF. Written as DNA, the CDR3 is TGTGCCAGCAGTAGACAGGGACGGACAGATACGCAGTATTTT. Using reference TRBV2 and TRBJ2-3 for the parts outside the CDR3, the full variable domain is EPEVTQTPSHQVTQMGQEVILRCVPISNHLYFYWYRQILGQKVEFLVSFYNNEISEKSEIFDDQFSVERPDGSNFTLKIRSTKLEDSAMYFCASSRQGRTDTQYFGPGTRLTVL.

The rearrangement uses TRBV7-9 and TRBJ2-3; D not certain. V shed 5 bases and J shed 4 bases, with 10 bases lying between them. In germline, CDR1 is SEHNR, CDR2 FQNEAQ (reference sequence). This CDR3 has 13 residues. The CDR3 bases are TGTGCCAGCAGCCCCGCATTCCCAGATACGCAGTATTTT. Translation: CASSPAFPDTQYF.